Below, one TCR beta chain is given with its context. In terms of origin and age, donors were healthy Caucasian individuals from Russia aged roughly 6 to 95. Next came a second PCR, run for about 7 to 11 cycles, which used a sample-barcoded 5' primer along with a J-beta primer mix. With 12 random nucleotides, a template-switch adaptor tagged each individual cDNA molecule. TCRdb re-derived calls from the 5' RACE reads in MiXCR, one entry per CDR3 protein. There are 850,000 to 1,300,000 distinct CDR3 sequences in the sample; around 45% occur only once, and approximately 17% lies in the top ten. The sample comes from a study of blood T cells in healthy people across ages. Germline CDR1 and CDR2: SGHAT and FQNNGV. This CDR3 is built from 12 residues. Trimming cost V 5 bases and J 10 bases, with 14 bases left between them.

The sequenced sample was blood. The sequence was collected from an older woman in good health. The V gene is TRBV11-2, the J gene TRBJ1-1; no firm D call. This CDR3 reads CASSLAAGGAFF. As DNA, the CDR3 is TGTGCCAGCAGCCTAGCTGCTGGTGGAGCTTTCTTT.